The 27 T cell receptor beta chains presented below share a single source sample, sequenced in a study of CD8 T cells in ankylosing spondylitis. One entry per CDR3 protein, called by TCRdb with MiXCR from the 5' RACE reads. This sample has about 340,000 distinct CDR3 sequences, with about 20% found just once. Sequenced: blood, either unsorted or a sorted T cell fraction (not recorded which). Source of these receptors: a male donor with ankylosing spondylitis or in good health (not recorded which).

The gene calls are TRBV7-8 and TRBJ2-7; no clear D. Trimming pared 1 base from V and 4 bases from J, leaving 14 bases between. The germline CDR1 and CDR2 sequences are SGHVS and FQNEAQ. CDR3 length: 15 residues. This chain's CDR3 is CASSLDPGLRYEQYF. CDR3 coding DNA: TGTGCCAGCAGCTTAGACCCTGGGCTTCGGTACGAGCAGTACTTC.

This clonotype was counted ten times or more. This rearrangement joins TRBV10-3 to TRBJ1-2; tentatively, D is TRBD1 (5 bases). Germline V gene sequence: CDR1 ENHRY, CDR2 SYGVKD. Trimming pared 5 bases from V and 4 bases from J, leaving 23 bases between. This CDR3 contains 17 residues. The CDR3 here is CAISTTTMGLVGYGYTF. The CDR3 DNA reads TGTGCCATCAGTACAACTACTATGGGACTGGTTGGCTATGGCTACACCTTC.

The rearrangement links TRBV27 to TRBJ2-7; D is possibly TRBD1 or TRBD2 (5 bases each). V was trimmed by 9 bases and J by 0 bases, leaving 18 bases between them. CDR3 length equals 15 residues. The germline CDR1 and CDR2 sequences are MNHEY and SMNVEV (reference sequence). CDR3 nucleotides: TGTGCCAGTGGGACCTCGTCGGGGTCCTCCTACGAGCAGTACTTC. Translated, it gives CASGTSSGSSYEQYF.

V gene TRBV3-1 combines with J gene TRBJ2-5; 13 positions agree with TRBD2. Trimming took 4 bases from V and 4 from J; bases not matched to a gene: 6. This CDR3 has 16 amino acids. Germline CDR1 reads LGHDT; CDR2 reads YNNKEL (reference sequence). CDR3 amino acids: CASSPRTSGGVETQYF. The CDR3 DNA reads TGTGCCAGCAGCCCTCGGACTAGCGGGGGCGTAGAGACCCAGTACTTC.

This sequence joins TRBV7-9 and TRBJ2-1; 9 nucleotides line up with TRBD1. Germline V gene data show CDR1 as SEHNR and CDR2 as FQNEAQ (reference sequence). Trimming at V came to 4 bases and at J to 7 bases, leaving 5 bases not matched to a gene. The CDR3 spans 14 residues. CDR3 region: CASSSDRGWNEQFF. CDR3 coding DNA: TGTGCCAGCAGCTCTGACAGGGGGTGGAATGAGCAGTTCTTC. The full variable domain, with the rest looked up from reference TRBV7-9 and TRBJ2-1, is DTGVSQNPRHKITKRGQNVTFRCDPISEHNRLYWYRQTLGQGPEFLTYFQNEAQLEKSRLLSDRFSAERPKGSFSTLEIQRTEQGDSAMYLCASSSDRGWNEQFFGPGTRLTVL.

The sample holds a few counts of this clonotype. The gene calls are TRBV27 and TRBJ2-1; perhaps TRBD1 as D (7 bases). Deletions cut 5 bases from V and 10 bases from J, with 18 bases between. Germline V gene data show CDR1 as MNHEY and CDR2 as SMNVEV (reference sequence). The CDR3 has 14 residues. The chain's CDR3 is CASSLRDLGGEQFF. CDR3 DNA: TGTGCCAGCAGTCTACGGGACTTAGGGGGCGAGCAGTTCTTC.

The rearrangement uses TRBV6-1 and TRBJ1-6, with 9 bases that match TRBD1. CDR1 and CDR2 (germline): MNHNS, SASEGT. Unmatched junction bases numbered 8, after V lost 4 bases and J lost 10 bases. This CDR3 contains 15 residues. The CDR3 nucleotides read TGTGCCAGCAGTGGGGGACAGGGATCGGGGTCACCCCTCCACTTT. Protein: CASSGGQGSGSPLHF.

In this sample, this clonotype turned up a few times. The CDR3 DNA is TGCAGTGCTAGGTTGTGGGGTGGGCAAAACATTCAGTACTTC. This sequence encodes CSARLWGGQNIQYF. The chain has TRBV20-1 and TRBJ2-4; D remains ambiguous. V was trimmed by 3 bases and J by 5 bases, leaving 14 bases between them. This CDR3 is 14 amino acids long. From germline, CDR1 is DFQATT and CDR2 SNEGSKA (reference sequence).

This clonotype has more than one count but fewer than ten. The V gene is TRBV20-1, the J gene TRBJ2-7, with 7 bases matching TRBD1. In germline, CDR1 is DFQATT, CDR2 SNEGSKA (reference sequence). The CDR3 extends over 13 amino acids. Trimming at V came to 6 bases and at J to 5 bases, leaving 10 bases not matched to a gene. The CDR3 reads CSAKQGLSDEQYF. In DNA form, the CDR3 reads TGCAGTGCAAAACAGGGGCTCTCGGACGAGCAGTACTTC.

J is TRBJ2-2 and V is TRBV30; 8 positions match TRBD1. V shed 5 bases and J 1 base; nucleotides not matched to a gene: 0. The germline CDR1 and CDR2 sequences are GTSNPN and SVGIG (reference sequence). The CDR3 runs to 13 residues. The chain's CDR3 is CAWGQGNTGELFF. As DNA, the CDR3 is TGTGCCTGGGGACAGGGGAACACCGGGGAGCTGTTTTTT.

This clonotype was found a few times. This chain links TRBV27 with TRBJ2-4; weak D call: TRBD1 (5 bases). V lost 5 bases and J lost 0, with 20 bases in between. This CDR3 has 18 amino acids. Germline V gene data show CDR1 as MNHEY and CDR2 as SMNVEV (reference sequence). The CDR3 coding sequence is TGTGCCAGCAGTCCCACAAGTCGACAGAATATAGCCAAAAACATTCAGTACTTC. This codes for CASSPTSRQNIAKNIQYF.

The chain carries TRBV4-1 and TRBJ2-2; 9 positions agree with TRBD2. CDR1 is MGHRA and CDR2 is YSYEKL in the germline V gene. V shed 6 bases, J shed 2 bases, and the junction held 7 bases outside the gene matches. This CDR3 is built from 16 residues. In DNA, the CDR3 is TGCGCCAGCAGTAGCCTAGCGGGAATTAACACCGGGGAGCTGTTTTTT. Its protein is CASSSLAGINTGELFF.

This clonotype was picked up a small number of times. The chain couples TRBV19 to TRBJ1-1, with D maybe TRBD1 (5 bases). CDR1 LNHDA and CDR2 SQIVND come from the germline V gene (reference sequence). V was trimmed by 2 bases and J by 1 base, leaving 8 bases between them. The CDR3 consists of 14 residues. CDR3 nucleotide sequence: TGTGCCAGTAGTATACCAGGGCCGAACACTGAAGCTTTCTTT. Translated: CASSIPGPNTEAFF.

This clonotype was seen a few times. The chain's CDR3 is CASSGIAGEKLFF. The CDR3 bases are TGTGCCAGCAGCGGGATCGCCGGGGAGAAGCTGTTTTTT. The J gene is TRBJ2-2, the V gene TRBV9, with a possible D match to TRBD2 (5 bases). V gave up 3 bases and J gave up 12 bases, with 15 bases separating them. The CDR3 length is 13 residues. Germline CDR1 reads SGDLS; CDR2 reads YYNGEE. The variable domain in full, completed from reference TRBV9 and TRBJ2-2, reads DSGVTQTPKHLITATGQRVTLRCSPRSGDLSVYWYQQSLDQGLQFLIQYYNGEERAKGNILERFSAQQFPDLHSELNLSSLELGDSALYFCASSGIAGEKLFFGEGSRLTVL.

V and J are TRBV7-2 and TRBJ2-7; 7 nucleotides agree with TRBD2. Germline assignment: CDR1 SGHTA and CDR2 FQGNSA. The V segment lost 1 base and the J segment 0 bases; nucleotides outside the gene matches: 3. There are 15 residues in the CDR3. The CDR3 is CASSLVRDYSYEQYF. As DNA, the CDR3 is TGTGCCAGCAGCTTAGTCCGGGACTACTCCTACGAGCAGTACTTC.

This clonotype was seen a handful of times. The gene calls are TRBV10-2 and TRBJ2-3, with D maybe TRBD2 (5 bases). Germline assignment: CDR1 WSHSY and CDR2 SAAADI. The CDR3 has 14 residues. The V and J ends lost 0 bases and 7 bases respectively, with 11 bases between them. CDR3 DNA sequence: TGCGCCAGCAGTGAGTCGCGGACTGGGAATACGCAGTATTTT. Amino acid sequence: CASSESRTGNTQYF.

This clonotype was seen at least ten times. This chain connects TRBV12-3 or TRBV12-4 to TRBJ2-7; D gene unclear. Trimming removed 5 bases at V and 0 bases at J, with 8 bases between. This CDR3 region has 13 residues. CDR3 residues: CASSHPDSYEQYF. In nucleotides, the CDR3 is TGTGCCAGCAGTCACCCGGACTCCTACGAGCAGTACTTC.

The table lists this clonotype with many counts. The gene calls are TRBV12-3 or TRBV12-4 and TRBJ2-1; 10 bases are a match to TRBD1. This CDR3 is built from 14 residues. V was pared by 5 bases and J by 12 bases, with 10 bases of the junction left unmatched. This CDR3 is CASSPWTGGTRQFF. CDR3 in DNA: TGTGCCAGCAGTCCCTGGACAGGGGGTACGCGGCAGTTCTTC.

The chain is built from TRBV12-3 or TRBV12-4 and TRBJ2-7; possible D gene TRBD1, 5 bases. The CDR3 covers 16 residues. V was pared by 6 bases and J by 0 bases, with 18 bases between. The CDR3, as DNA: TGTGCCAGCAGCTTGGGGCCAGGGATAAACTCCTACGAGCAGTACTTC. This gives the protein CASSLGPGINSYEQYF.

This clonotype came up a few times. CDR3 region: CASSKGDSSTDTQYF. The CDR3, as DNA: TGTGCCAGCAGCAAAGGGGACAGCAGCACAGATACGCAGTATTTT. V gene TRBV21-1 combines with J gene TRBJ2-3; the D call TRBD1 from the table was never checked on the DNA. TRBV21-1 has pseudogene status. The CDR3 is 15 amino acids.

This clonotype has only a few counts. V gene TRBV9 combines with J gene TRBJ2-5; D may be TRBD1 (5 bases). CDR3 length equals 14 residues. Germline CDR1 reads SGDLS; CDR2 reads YYNGEE. Trimming left V 3 bases short and J 5 bases short, with 14 bases between. CDR3 region: CASSGTPGMETQYF. As DNA, the CDR3 is TGTGCCAGCAGCGGGACCCCAGGGATGGAGACCCAGTACTTC.

This clonotype was recorded a few times. This rearrangement joins TRBV10-1 to TRBJ2-5, with a possible D match to TRBD1 (8 bases). The CDR3 contains 16 residues. Looked up from germline, CDR1 is WNHNN and CDR2 is SYGVQD (reference sequence). V shed 6 bases and J shed 4 bases, with 21 bases lying between them. CDR3 nucleotide sequence: TGCGCCAGCAGCCCTCCAAGGACAGGGAGGGGAGAGACCCAGTACTTC. It encodes CASSPPRTGRGETQYF.

This clonotype was seen only a few times. The rearrangement uses TRBV12-3 or TRBV12-4 and TRBJ1-2; 7 nucleotides match TRBD1. The V segment lost 5 bases and the J segment 7 bases; nucleotides outside the gene matches: 7. The CDR3 has 13 residues. CDR3 coding DNA: TGTGCCAGCAGTCTACGACAGGGTGGTGGCTACACCTTC. Residues: CASSLRQGGGYTF.

The chain employs TRBV9 and TRBJ1-5; 7 positions match TRBD1. Germline CDR1 and CDR2: SGDLS and YYNGEE. The V gene end was trimmed by 4 bases and the J gene end by 6 bases; junction bases not matched to a gene: 7. The CDR3 covers 14 residues. CDR3 protein: CASSPGGATQPQHF. The CDR3 nucleotides are TGTGCCAGCAGCCCAGGGGGGGCAACTCAGCCCCAGCATTTT. The full variable domain, with the rest looked up from reference TRBV9 and TRBJ1-5, is DSGVTQTPKHLITATGQRVTLRCSPRSGDLSVYWYQQSLDQGLQFLIQYYNGEERAKGNILERFSAQQFPDLHSELNLSSLELGDSALYFCASSPGGATQPQHFGDGTRLSIL.

The table lists this clonotype with a few counts. This chain uses TRBV12-3 or TRBV12-4 with TRBJ2-1, with 12 nucleotides matching TRBD2. This CDR3 region has 15 residues. V trimming: 7 bases; J trimming: 5 bases; junction bases outside the gene matches: 6. This chain's CDR3 is CASNGLAGFNNEQFF. The CDR3 nucleotides read TGTGCCAGCAACGGACTAGCGGGATTCAACAATGAGCAGTTCTTC.

This chain joins TRBV29-1 and TRBJ2-1; 12 bases are a match to TRBD2. Germline V gives CDR1 SQVTM, CDR2 ANQGSEA. Losses at the gene ends were 3 bases for V and 8 bases for J; bases not matched to a gene: 8. This CDR3 comprises 15 residues. CDR3 nucleotides: TGCAGCGTTGATCAGCTAGCGGGGGGGCCTCATGAGCAGTTCTTC. This sequence encodes CSVDQLAGGPHEQFF.

This clonotype was seen more than once but under ten times. This chain's CDR3 is CASSPGTGMNTEAFF. Here the CDR3 DNA reads TGTGCCAGCAGCCCTGGGACGGGAATGAACACTGAAGCTTTCTTT. This chain links TRBV5-4 with TRBJ1-1; the D gene is possibly TRBD1 (5 bases). Germline loops: CDR1 SGHNT, CDR2 YYREEE (reference sequence). The CDR3 has 15 residues. Between the trimmed V and J ends, which lost 4 bases and 0 bases, there was a span of 13 bases.